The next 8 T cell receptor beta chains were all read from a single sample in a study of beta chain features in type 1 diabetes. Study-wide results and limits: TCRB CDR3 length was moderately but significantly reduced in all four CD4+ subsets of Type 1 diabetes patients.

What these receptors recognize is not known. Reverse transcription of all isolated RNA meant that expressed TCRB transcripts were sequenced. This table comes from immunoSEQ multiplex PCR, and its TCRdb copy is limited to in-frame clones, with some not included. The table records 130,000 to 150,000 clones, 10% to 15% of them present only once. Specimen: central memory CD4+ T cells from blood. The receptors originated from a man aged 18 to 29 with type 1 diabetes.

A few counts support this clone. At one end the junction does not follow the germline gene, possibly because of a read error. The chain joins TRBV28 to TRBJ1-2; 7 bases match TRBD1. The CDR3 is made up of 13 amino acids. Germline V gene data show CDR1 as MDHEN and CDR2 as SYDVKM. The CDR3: CASILRQGLGYTF. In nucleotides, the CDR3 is TGTGCCAGCATTTTAAGACAGGGCCTGGGCTACACCTTC.

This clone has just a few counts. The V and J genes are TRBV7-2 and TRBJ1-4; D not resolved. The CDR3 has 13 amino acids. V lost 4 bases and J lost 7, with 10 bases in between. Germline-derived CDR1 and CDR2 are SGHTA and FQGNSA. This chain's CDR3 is CASSSRTAEKLFF. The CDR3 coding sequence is TGTGCCAGCAGCTCTCGGACGGCTGAAAAACTGTTTTTT.

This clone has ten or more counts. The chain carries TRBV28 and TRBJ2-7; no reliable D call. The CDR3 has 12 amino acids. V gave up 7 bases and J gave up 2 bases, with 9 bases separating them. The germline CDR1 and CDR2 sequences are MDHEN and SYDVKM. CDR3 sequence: CASKKMAYEQYF. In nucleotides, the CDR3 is TGTGCCAGCAAAAAGATGGCCTACGAGCAGTACTTC.

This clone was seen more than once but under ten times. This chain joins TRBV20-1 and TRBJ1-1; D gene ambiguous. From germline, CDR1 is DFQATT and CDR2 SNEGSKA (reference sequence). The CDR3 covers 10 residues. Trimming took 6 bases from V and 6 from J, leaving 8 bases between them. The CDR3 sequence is CSAWVAEAFF. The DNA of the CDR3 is TGCAGTGCATGGGTGGCTGAAGCTTTCTTT.

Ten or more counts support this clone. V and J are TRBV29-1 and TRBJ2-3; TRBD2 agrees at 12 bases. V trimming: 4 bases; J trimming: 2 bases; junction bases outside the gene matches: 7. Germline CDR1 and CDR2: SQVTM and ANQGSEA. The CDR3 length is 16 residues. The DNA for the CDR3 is TGCAGCGTTGTAAGGCTAGCGGGGGGGTCCACAGATACGCAGTATTTT. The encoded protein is CSVVRLAGGSTDTQYF.

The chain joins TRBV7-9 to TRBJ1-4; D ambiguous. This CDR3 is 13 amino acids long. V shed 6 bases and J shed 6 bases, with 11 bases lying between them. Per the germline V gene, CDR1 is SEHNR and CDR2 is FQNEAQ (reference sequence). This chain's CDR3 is CASSSYQDEKLFF. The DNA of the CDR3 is TGTGCCAGCAGTTCCTATCAGGATGAAAAACTGTTTTTT.

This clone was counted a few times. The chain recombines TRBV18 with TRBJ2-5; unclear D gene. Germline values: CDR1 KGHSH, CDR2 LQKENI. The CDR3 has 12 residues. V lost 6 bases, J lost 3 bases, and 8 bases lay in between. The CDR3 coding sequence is TGTGCCAGCTCCCCGACGAAAGAGACCCAGTACTTC. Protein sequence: CASSPTKETQYF.

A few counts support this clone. CDR3: CASRFASTDTQYF. DNA for the CDR3: TGTGCCAGCCGGTTCGCGAGCACAGATACGCAGTATTTT. The genes are TRBV27 and TRBJ2-3; no definite D call. Trimming cost V 8 bases and J 0 bases, with 9 bases left between them. The CDR3 has 13 amino acids. The V gene's germline CDR1 is MNHEY and CDR2 SMNVEV (reference sequence).